A selection of T cell receptor beta chains follows, all from one sample in a study of T cells in Graves' hyperthyroidism and ophthalmopathy. TCRdb re-called the multiplex PCR reads with MiXCR, one entry per CDR3 protein. The sample has about 350,000 distinct CDR3 sequences, approximately 13% seen once; the top ten hold roughly 25%. The sample comprised blood. The receptors here all came from a woman under 40 with Graves' hyperthyroidism. CDR3s include the opening cysteine and the closing phenylalanine or tryptophan. A D gene is named only where the DNA matches it firmly. Clone size is not always given. Where it is, it says once, few, many or a class for expanded clones.

D gene	J gene	V gene	clone size	CDR3 protein	CDR3 DNA
TRBD1	TRBJ1-1	TRBV7-9	few	CASSPGPGGSFTEAFF	TGTGCCAGCAGTCCCGGTCCAGGGGGATCCTTTACTGAAGCTTTCTTT
TRBD1	TRBJ2-7	TRBV10-3	many	CAISAPGQIRYEQYF	TGTGCCATCAGCGCACCGGGACAGATAAGGTACGAGCAGTACTTC
TRBD1	TRBJ2-7	TRBV29-1	many	CSVQAGTGGSEQYF	TGCAGCGTCCAAGCGGGGACAGGGGGCAGCGAGCAGTACTTC
TRBD2	TRBJ2-3	TRBV2	many	CASSDIPSGRAVYF	TGTGCCAGCAGTGATATCCCTAGCGGGAGGGCGGTGTATTTT
TRBD2	TRBJ2-7	TRBV20-1	NA	CSASTASGYYEQYF	TGCAGTGCTAGTACGGCTAGCGGATACTACGAGCAGTACTTC
NA	TRBJ2-1	TRBV7-9	many	CASNGQSSYNEQFF	TGTGCCAGCAACGGACAGAGCTCCTACAATGAGCAGTTCTTC
NA	TRBJ2-6	TRBV6-1	NA	CASSRLPGKAGANVLTF	TGTGCCAGCAGTCGACTACCCGGGAAAGCTGGGGCCAACGTCCTGACTTTC
NA	TRBJ1-2	TRBV20-1	few	CSARLRTYGYTF	TGCAGTGCTAGACTAAGGACCTATGGCTACACCTTC
NA	TRBJ2-7	TRBV7-2	few	CASSFGGYYYEQYF	TGTGCCAGCAGCTTTGGAGGGTATTACTACGAGCAGTACTTC
TRBD1	TRBJ2-5	TRBV6-1	many	CASTEAGTGIGETQYF	TGTGCCAGCACCGAAGCTGGGACAGGGATAGGAGAGACCCAGTACTTC
TRBD1	TRBJ1-2	TRBV20-1	NA	CSARAPQGAGGYTF	TGCAGTGCTAGAGCCCCACAGGGGGCCGGTGGCTACACCTTC
NA	TRBJ2-2	TRBV6-5	many	CASSYPRQPGELFF	TGTGCCAGCAGTTACCCCCGTCAGCCCGGGGAGCTGTTTTTT
NA	TRBJ2-1	TRBV15	few	CATSRFPGNEQFF	TGTGCCACCAGCAGATTCCCTGGGAATGAGCAGTTCTTC
TRBD1	TRBJ2-7	TRBV7-9	few	CASSPRTGSTRIYEQYF	TGTGCCAGCAGCCCCCGGACAGGCTCAACCCGAATATACGAGCAGTACTTC
TRBD1	TRBJ1-3	TRBV12-3/TRBV12-4	few	CASSRGGGGGSTIYF	TGTGCCAGCAGCAGGGGGGGGGGCGGGGGAAGCACCATATATTTT
NA	TRBJ2-5	TRBV2	few	CASRKEETQYF	TGTGCCAGCAGAAAAGAAGAGACCCAGTACTTC
NA	TRBJ2-3	TRBV11-2	many	CASSLGSRYADTQYF	TGTGCCAGCAGCTTAGGATCCCGGTACGCAGATACGCAGTATTTT
NA	TRBJ2-4	TRBV12-3/TRBV12-4	many	CASTPTAVLAKNIQYF	TGTGCCAGCACCCCCACAGCTGTCTTAGCCAAAAACATTCAGTACTTC
NA	TRBJ2-5	TRBV29-1	many	CSVAAGASLETQYF	TGCAGCGTTGCCGCAGGGGCGTCTTTGGAGACCCAGTACTTC
NA	TRBJ1-1	TRBV5-6	few	CASSLGQRAFF	TGTGCCAGCAGCTTGGGACAACGGGCTTTCTTT
NA	TRBJ2-5	TRBV28	many	CATRETQYF	TGTGCGACGCGGGAGACCCAGTACTTC
NA	TRBJ2-5	TRBV3-1	few	CASSQDPTGEETQYF	TGTGCCAGCAGCCAAGACCCAACAGGTGAAGAGACCCAGTACTTC
TRBD2	TRBJ2-7	TRBV14	few	CASSQVGTSGTYEQYF	TGTGCCAGCAGCCAAGTCGGGACTAGCGGGACCTACGAGCAGTACTTC